Below are 21 T cell receptor beta chains sequenced from a single sample in a study of blood T cell repertoires in COVID-19. Profiling relied on immunoSEQ multiplex PCR, and the TCRdb table lists in-frame clones only, not all of them. The sample yields roughly 210,000 clones, about 85% seen once. Sequenced input: peripheral blood. The receptors come from a woman older than 75 with COVID-19, enrolled during active disease.

The chain joins TRBV5-4 to TRBJ2-3; 9 bases agree with TRBD2. Germline assignment: CDR1 SGHNT and CDR2 YYREEE (reference sequence). The CDR3 runs 15 residues. J lost 2 bases, V lost 4 bases, and 5 bases had no gene match. The CDR3 protein is CASSIAGANTDTQYF. The CDR3 nucleotides read TGTGCCAGCAGCATAGCGGGGGCCAACACAGATACGCAGTATTTT.

The chain combines TRBV10-3 with TRBJ1-4; no reliable D call. CDR1 and CDR2 from the germline V gene are ENHRY and SYGVKD. CDR3 length: 14 amino acids. V was pared by 6 bases and J by 8 bases, with 16 bases between. The DNA for the CDR3 is TGTGCCATCAGCCTTCCAGGTATTGGAGAAAAACTGTTTTTT. Translating gives CAISLPGIGEKLFF.

This clone showed up just a few times. The chain is built from TRBV7-9 and TRBJ2-7; 12 bases match TRBD1. Germline values: CDR1 SEHNR, CDR2 FQNEAQ (reference sequence). The CDR3 length is 16 residues. Trimming at V came to 2 bases and at J to 6 bases, leaving 8 bases not matched to a gene. CDR3 region: CASSLSAGTGGFEQYF. CDR3 DNA: TGTGCCAGCAGCTTATCGGCCGGGACAGGGGGCTTCGAGCAGTACTTC. Filled out from reference TRBV7-9 and TRBJ2-7, the complete variable domain reads DTGVSQNPRHKITKRGQNVTFRCDPISEHNRLYWYRQTLGQGPEFLTYFQNEAQLEKSRLLSDRFSAERPKGSFSTLEIQRTEQGDSAMYLCASSLSAGTGGFEQYFGPGTRLTVT.

The CDR3 here is CASSPKGLAGVNEQFF. The DNA of the CDR3 is TGTGCCAGCAGCCCGAAGGGACTAGCGGGGGTCAATGAGCAGTTCTTC. This chain joins TRBV3-1 (or the pseudogene TRBV3-2) and TRBJ2-1; 14 bases map to TRBD2. The CDR3 consists of 16 residues. The V and J ends lost 4 bases and 6 bases, in that order; junction bases with no gene match: 5. CDR1 LGHDT and CDR2 YNNKEL come from the germline V gene (reference sequence).

The rearrangement links TRBV24-1 to TRBJ1-1; the D is unclear. The V end lost 4 bases, the J end lost 1 base, and 9 bases lay between the germline ends. Germline V gives CDR1 KGHDR, CDR2 SFDVKD. The CDR3 has 14 residues. The CDR3 is CATSDQRRNTEAFF. CDR3 DNA: TGTGCCACCAGTGACCAAAGGAGGAACACTGAAGCTTTCTTT.

V gene TRBV6-1 combines with J gene TRBJ1-5; TRBD1 agrees at 7 bases. Germline V gene sequence: CDR1 MNHNS, CDR2 SASEGT. The CDR3 spans 15 residues. J lost 5 bases, V lost 1 base, and 5 bases had no gene match. CDR3 region: CASSEVTGLDQPQHF. The CDR3 DNA is TGTGCCAGCAGTGAAGTGACAGGGCTAGATCAGCCCCAGCATTTT.

V usage is TRBV15 and J usage is TRBJ2-7, with a tentative D call TRBD1 (6 bases). The germline V gene encodes CDR1 LNHNV and CDR2 YYDKDF (reference sequence). V was trimmed by 8 bases and J by 1 base, leaving 21 bases between them. This CDR3 is 16 amino acids long. DNA for the CDR3: TGTGCCACCCCCGACAGGACCGTAGTACGGTCCTACGAGCAGTACGTC. This gives the protein CATPDRTVVRSYEQYV.

The V and J genes are TRBV6-5 and TRBJ2-5; D is possibly TRBD1 (6 bases). Germline CDR1 MNHEY, CDR2 SVGAGI. V was trimmed by 6 bases and J by 7 bases, leaving 18 bases between them. This CDR3 has 14 residues. The CDR3 sequence: CASSRQTGEGTQYF. The CDR3 region has the DNA TGTGCCAGCAGCCGGCAGACAGGAGAAGGGACCCAGTACTTC.

The chain carries TRBV9 and TRBJ1-4, with a weak D call TRBD1 (6 bases). This CDR3 has 15 residues. CDR1 SGDLS and CDR2 YYNGEE come from the germline V gene. Deletions cut 0 bases from V and 7 bases from J, with 13 bases between. The CDR3 region has the DNA TGTGCCAGCAGCGTAGCAGAGGGAGGGGGTGAAAAACTGTTTTTT. Amino acid sequence: CASSVAEGGGEKLFF.

This chain uses TRBV7-9 with TRBJ2-3; tentatively, D is TRBD2 (6 bases). CDR3 length: 15 amino acids. The V gene's germline CDR1 is SEHNR and CDR2 FQNEAQ (reference sequence). V was trimmed by 3 bases and J by 8 bases, leaving 18 bases between them. CDR3 loop: CASSLISGAHGTQYF. The CDR3 DNA is TGTGCCAGCAGCTTGATTAGCGGTGCCCATGGTACGCAGTATTTT.

The J gene is TRBJ1-6, the V gene TRBV4-2, with 10 bases matching TRBD1. This CDR3 is 15 amino acids long. V trimming: 4 bases; J trimming: 9 bases; junction bases outside the gene matches: 6. Per the germline V gene, CDR1 is LGHNA and CDR2 is YNFKEQ. CDR3 region: CASSPGQGIRSPLHF. CDR3 nucleotide sequence: TGTGCCAGCAGCCCGGGACAGGGGATTCGTTCACCCCTCCACTTT.

The chain uses TRBV6-5 and TRBJ1-3; D not resolved. Germline V gene sequence: CDR1 MNHEY, CDR2 SVGAGI. CDR3 length: 13 residues. V was clipped by 7 bases and J by 0 bases, with 7 bases between them. The CDR3 region has the DNA TGTGCCAGCACACAGCCCTCTGGAAACACCATATATTTT. Its translation: CASTQPSGNTIYF.

This chain joins TRBV7-6 and TRBJ1-1, with D hard to call. Trimming took off 6 bases at V and 3 bases at J, with 20 bases between the two ends. This CDR3 has 16 residues. CDR1 and CDR2 (germline): SGHVS, FNYEAQ. The CDR3 spells CASRGGLTGRDTEAFF. The CDR3 nucleotides are TGTGCCAGCAGGGGAGGATTAACGGGGAGGGACACTGAAGCTTTCTTT.

The chain combines TRBV11-3 with TRBJ2-7; 8 positions match TRBD1. Germline CDR1 and CDR2: SGHNT and YENEEA. The CDR3 length is 17 residues. J lost 0 bases, V lost 2 bases, and 9 bases had no gene match. CDR3 DNA: TGTGCCAGCAGCTTAAGTCCCCGACAGGGGTCCTCCTACGAGCAGTACTTC. This encodes CASSLSPRQGSSYEQYF.

The V gene is TRBV29-1, the J gene TRBJ2-1; 12 bases are shared with TRBD2. This CDR3 contains 16 residues. J lost 8 bases, V lost 2 bases, and 10 bases had no gene match. Germline-derived CDR1 and CDR2 are SQVTM and ANQGSEA. This CDR3 is CSVESALAGGVDEQFF. The CDR3 nucleotides read TGCAGCGTTGAAAGCGCCCTAGCGGGGGGGGTGGATGAGCAGTTCTTC.

The V call is TRBV27, the J call TRBJ1-1, with D possibly being TRBD1 (6 bases). The CDR3 extends over 14 amino acids. V gave up 5 bases and J gave up 4 bases, with 14 bases separating them. Germline assignment: CDR1 MNHEY and CDR2 SMNVEV (reference sequence). The chain's CDR3 is CASSQGHSATEAFF. CDR3 sequence (DNA): TGTGCCAGCAGTCAGGGACATTCAGCCACTGAAGCTTTCTTT.

This clone was seen a single time. The chain has TRBV6-4 and TRBJ1-1; perhaps TRBD1 as D (6 bases). CDR3 size: 13 residues. Germline CDR1 is MRHNA and CDR2 is SNTAGT. Trimming stripped 5 bases from V and 2 bases from J, with 9 bases between. This CDR3 is CASSLDSNTEAFF. The CDR3 DNA reads as TGTGCCAGCAGTTTGGACAGCAACACTGAAGCTTTCTTT.

V usage is TRBV5-1 and J usage is TRBJ2-1; TRBD2 matches at 9 bases. After removal of 2 bases from V and 0 bases from J, the junction contained 15 bases not matched to a gene. CDR1 and CDR2 (germline): SGHRS, YFSETQ. The CDR3 is 20 residues long. The CDR3 sequence: CASSLVRWTSVQGSYNEQFF. CDR3 DNA: TGCGCCAGCAGCTTAGTCAGGTGGACTAGCGTACAAGGCTCCTACAATGAGCAGTTCTTC.

J is TRBJ2-3 and V is TRBV30; TRBD2 matches 9 bases. Germline values: CDR1 GTSNPN, CDR2 SVGIG (reference sequence). Trimming at V came to 3 bases and at J to 5 bases, leaving 0 bases not matched to a gene. This CDR3 has 12 residues. This CDR3 is CAWRLAGDTQYF. The CDR3 DNA is TGTGCCTGGAGACTAGCGGGAGATACGCAGTATTTT.

The chain is built from TRBV20-1 and TRBJ2-7; 7 bases are shared with TRBD1. Germline V gene data show CDR1 as DFQATT and CDR2 as SNEGSKA (reference sequence). Losses at the gene ends were 6 bases for V and 6 bases for J; bases not matched to a gene: 5. CDR3 length: 11 residues. Here the CDR3 DNA reads TGCAGTGCGCTGACAGGGTTCGAGCAGTACTTC. As protein: CSALTGFEQYF.

The genes are TRBV18 and TRBJ1-2; D is undetermined. The CDR3 length is 14 residues. CDR1 and CDR2 (germline): KGHSH, LQKENI. Trimming pared 3 bases from V and 0 bases from J, leaving 8 bases between. The CDR3 bases are TGTGCCAGCTCACCGTCCCCCACTAACTATGGCTACACCTTC. As protein: CASSPSPTNYGYTF.